The clone carrying this T cell receptor (beta chain) showed up just a few times. The target antigen is unknown. The data stem from a study of T cells after yellow fever vaccination. Study summary: Low-cell-number fractions were prepared with SMART-Seq v4 Ultra Low Input. Overall study results and limits: Researchers cautioned that FACS-sorted repertoires could harbor abundant clonotypes contaminating from the bulk population. Among primary-vaccination clones, most reappeared after the booster, at roughly 95% for CD4 and roughly 90% for CD8.

The authors made TCR cDNA by 5'RACE template switching, adding a universal primer site and UMIs. From the 5' RACE reads, TCRdb called clonotypes with MiXCR, one entry per CDR3 protein. This sample carries about 170,000 distinct CDR3 sequences, approximately 11% of them seen once, and the ten largest clones take 36%. Germline loops: CDR1 SEHNR, CDR2 FQNEAQ (reference sequence). There are 14 residues in the CDR3. Trimming cost V 5 bases and J 3 bases, with 13 bases left between them. The sample consisted of CD8+ T cells sorted from PBMCs, taken 15 days after the yellow fever booster vaccination. The receptor was isolated from a man in his late teens or twenties who received the YFV17D yellow fever vaccine. The chain recombines TRBV7-9 with TRBJ1-2; the D gene is possibly TRBD1 (6 bases). CDR3 sequence reads: CASSADRFDYGYTF. The DNA for the CDR3 is TGTGCCAGCAGCGCCGACAGGTTTGACTATGGCTACACCTTC.